This T cell receptor beta chain was observed in a study of blood T cell repertoires in COVID-19. The V and J ends lost 3 bases and 2 bases respectively, with 11 bases between them. The CDR3 has 15 amino acids. Germline values: CDR1 LGHDT, CDR2 YNNKEL (reference sequence). TCRdb keeps only in-frame clones here, not all; method: immunoSEQ multiplex PCR. The sample holds 150,000 to 200,000 clones, roughly four fifths seen once. Material: peripheral blood. This rearrangement joins TRBV3-1 (or the pseudogene TRBV3-2) to TRBJ1-3, with D hard to call. The receptor comes from a man aged 60-69 years with active or convalescent COVID-19. This CDR3 reads CASSHAGLAGNTIYF. Here the CDR3 DNA reads TGTGCCAGCAGCCACGCGGGTCTCGCTGGAAACACCATATATTTT.